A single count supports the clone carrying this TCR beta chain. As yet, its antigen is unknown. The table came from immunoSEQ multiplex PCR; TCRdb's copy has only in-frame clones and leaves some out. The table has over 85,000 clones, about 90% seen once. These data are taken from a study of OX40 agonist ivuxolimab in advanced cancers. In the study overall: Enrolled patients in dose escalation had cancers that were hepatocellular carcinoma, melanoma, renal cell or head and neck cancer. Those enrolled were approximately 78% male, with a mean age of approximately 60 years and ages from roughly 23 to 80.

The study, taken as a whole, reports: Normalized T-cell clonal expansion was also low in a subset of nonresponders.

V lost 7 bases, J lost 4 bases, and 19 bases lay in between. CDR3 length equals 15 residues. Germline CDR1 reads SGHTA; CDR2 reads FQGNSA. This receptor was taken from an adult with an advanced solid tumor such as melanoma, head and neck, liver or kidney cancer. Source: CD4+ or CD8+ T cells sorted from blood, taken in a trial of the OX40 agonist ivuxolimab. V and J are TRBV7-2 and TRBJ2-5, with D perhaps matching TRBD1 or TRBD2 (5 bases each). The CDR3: CASIEGPSPGETQYF. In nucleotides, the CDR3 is TGTGCCAGCATTGAGGGACCTTCCCCGGGAGAGACCCAGTACTTC. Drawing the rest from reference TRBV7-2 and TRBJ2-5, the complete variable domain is GAGVSQSPSNKVTEKGKDVELRCDPISGHTALYWYRQSLGQGLEFLIYFQGNSAPDKSGLPSDRFSAERTGGSVSTLTIQRTQQEDSAVYLCASIEGPSPGETQYFGPGTRLLVL.